Presented here are 9 T cell receptor beta chains from one specimen sequenced in a study of blood T cell repertoires in COVID-19. TCRdb keeps only in-frame clones here, not all; method: immunoSEQ multiplex PCR. The data show some 300,000 clones, approximately 88% seen once. Sequences were obtained from peripheral blood. The source of these receptors is a woman in her 30s who had recovered from COVID-19.

CDR3 DNA: TGTGCCAGCAGCTTACCGGGGACTAGCGGGGAACAAGAGACCCAGTACTTC. Encoded protein: CASSLPGTSGEQETQYF. V and J are TRBV11-2 and TRBJ2-5; 13 nucleotides align to TRBD2. V dropped 2 bases and J dropped 2; count of bases not matched to a gene: 5. The germline gives CDR1 SGHAT, CDR2 FQNNGV. This CDR3 is 17 amino acids long.

This clone has a single count. The chain recombines TRBV4-1 with TRBJ1-3; no firm D call. V lost 6 bases, J lost 0 bases, and 24 bases lay in between. From germline, CDR1 is MGHRA and CDR2 YSYEKL. The CDR3 is 19 amino acids. The CDR3 nucleotides are TGCGCCAGCAGTCGGGATATAGGACTCCGAGCTTTCTCTGGAAACACCATATATTTT. It codes for CASSRDIGLRAFSGNTIYF.

The V gene is TRBV4-2, the J gene TRBJ2-2; a possible D gene is TRBD1 (6 bases). V was clipped by 1 base and J by 5 bases, with 11 bases between them. This CDR3 spans 15 amino acids. Germline V lookup: CDR1 LGHNA, CDR2 YNFKEQ. CDR3 bases: TGTGCCAGCAGCCAAGGGACAGCTGTGACCGGGGAGCTGTTTTTT. It codes for CASSQGTAVTGELFF.

The chain carries TRBV4-2 and TRBJ1-5; D unclear. CDR1 and CDR2 from the germline V gene are LGHNA and YNFKEQ. This CDR3 spans 15 amino acids. V lost 1 base and J lost 1, with 8 bases in between. This chain's CDR3 is CASSQGAVSNQPQHF. As DNA, the CDR3 is TGTGCCAGCAGCCAAGGAGCCGTAAGCAATCAGCCCCAGCATTTT.

The chain uses TRBV10-3 and TRBJ1-5; a possible D gene is TRBD1 (6 bases). Germline V gene lookup returns CDR1 ENHRY and CDR2 SYGVKD. Trimming left V 3 bases short and J 4 bases short, with 16 bases between. The length of the CDR3 is 16 residues. CDR3: CAISDGQGQGNQPQHF. The CDR3 DNA reads as TGTGCCATCAGTGATGGGCAGGGGCAAGGAAATCAGCCCCAGCATTTT.

This clone was detected only once. The rearrangement links TRBV28 to TRBJ1-2; 10 bases are shared with TRBD1. Germline loops: CDR1 MDHEN, CDR2 SYDVKM. CDR3 length: 15 amino acids. V gave up 3 bases and J gave up 8 bases; unmatched junction bases: 9. CDR3 in DNA: TGTGCCAGCAGTTTCGGACAGGGGGACCCTAGCGGCTACACCTTC. Translated: CASSFGQGDPSGYTF.

The rearrangement uses TRBV4-2 and TRBJ2-1, with TRBD2 matching over 11 bases. This CDR3 has 18 residues. Germline values: CDR1 LGHNA, CDR2 YNFKEQ. With V trimmed by 0 bases and J by 3 bases, 7 bases remained unmatched. As DNA, the CDR3 is TGTGCCAGCAGCCAAGATGTTGTAGGGACTAGCGGCTACAATGAGCAGTTCTTC. This codes for CASSQDVVGTSGYNEQFF.

This chain links TRBV5-4 with TRBJ2-2; 10 bases match TRBD1. CDR1 and CDR2 from the germline V gene are SGHNT and YYREEE (reference sequence). This CDR3 region has 16 residues. V lost 4 bases and J lost 5; bases outside the gene matches: 8. Here the CDR3 reads CASSPMTGGRTGELFF. DNA for the CDR3: TGTGCCAGCAGCCCAATGACAGGGGGCAGGACCGGGGAGCTGTTTTTT. Together with reference TRBV5-4 and TRBJ2-2, the CDR3 gives the full variable domain: ETGVTQSPTHLIKTRGQQVTLRCSSQSGHNTVSWYQQALGQGPQFIFQYYREEENGRGNFPPRFSGLQFPNYSSELNVNALELDDSALYLCASSPMTGGRTGELFFGEGSRLTVL.

The rearrangement uses TRBV6-2 or TRBV6-3 and TRBJ1-1; the match to TRBD1 covers 9 bases. Germline CDR1 reads MNHEY; CDR2 reads SVGEGT. The CDR3 contains 15 residues. Germline trimming cut 2 bases from V and 4 bases from J; bases unmatched to any gene: 5. The CDR3 DNA is TGTGCCAGCAGTTACCCGACAGGGGGGGTCACTGAAGCTTTCTTT. Its translation is CASSYPTGGVTEAFF.